This entry describes one TCR beta chain. The antigen remains undetermined. From germline, CDR1 is ENHRY and CDR2 SYGVKD. This CDR3 has 15 residues. V was cut by 7 bases and J by 2 bases, with 16 bases left in between. A single record per CDR3 protein comes from TCRdb applying MiXCR to the reads. This table has a few hundred thousand distinct CDR3 sequences, roughly 43% appearing once. The sample belongs to a study of T cell repertoires in cytomegalovirus infection. The wider study: As its CMV epitopes, the study selected recently identified HLA-C-restricted and well-studied HLA-B-restricted targets. The public TCR beta signatures pointed to both CMV infection and matching HLA type.

Overall study results and limits: Cumulative public TCR beta family frequency identified carriers of CMV plus the relevant HLA. Dominating the ex vivo response were HLA-C-restricted CMV-specific TCR beta clonotypes.

The sequenced sample was cultured PBMCs, obtained from culture after CMV antigen stimulation. The chain recombines TRBV10-3 with TRBJ2-3; tentatively, D is TRBD1 (7 bases). The sequence was collected from a human donor in good health (CMV status not recorded). Some clones in this sample may be carry-over from other donors' samples. The CDR3 nucleotides are TGTGCCATCAAGAGGCAGGGGGGCCACACAGATACGCAGTATTTT. Translated: CAIKRQGGHTDTQYF.